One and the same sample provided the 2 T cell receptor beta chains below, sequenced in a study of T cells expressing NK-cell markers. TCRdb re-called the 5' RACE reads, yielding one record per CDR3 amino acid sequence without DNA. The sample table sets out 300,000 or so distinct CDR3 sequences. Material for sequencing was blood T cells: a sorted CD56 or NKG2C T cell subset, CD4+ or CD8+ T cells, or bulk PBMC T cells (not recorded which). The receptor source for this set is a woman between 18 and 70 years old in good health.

CDR3 region: CASSVEVGAREQFF. This chain joins TRBV9 and TRBJ2-1. The CDR3 has 14 amino acids. Germline V gives CDR1 SGDLS, CDR2 YYNGEE.

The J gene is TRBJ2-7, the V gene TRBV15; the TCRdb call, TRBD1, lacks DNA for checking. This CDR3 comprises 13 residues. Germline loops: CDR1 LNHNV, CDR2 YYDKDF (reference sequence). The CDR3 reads CAVNRDRAYEQYF.